Sequencing of this T cell receptor beta chain was carried out in a study of beta chain features in type 1 diabetes (dated by TCRdb to the late 2010s). The study in broad terms: Patients and healthy donors did not differ in mean age, gender distribution, total cell number or subset yield. A total of over 90,000,000 sorted cells were examined across all samples, and a strong correlation was observed between cell number per subset and RNA yield. In the study, recently diagnosed type 1 diabetes patients and matched healthy donors were compared on the TCRB repertoires of their sorted circulating CD4+ T cell subsets. Naive and central memory subsets were obtained from all 30 or so donors, but regulatory and stem cell-like memory subsets were isolated from only 8 patients and about eight healthy donors. Study-wide conclusions, independent of this receptor: A moderate but significant shortening of TCRB CDR3 length was observed in type 1 diabetes patients in all four CD4+ subsets. Because cDNA was sequenced instead of genomic DNA, highly expressing activated cells could be over-represented, though the groups showed no difference in activation or CD3 levels. The naive, central memory and regulatory TCRB repertoires appeared to resemble one another more closely among patients than among healthy donors. Fewer insertions and more nucleotide deletions at VDJ recombination sites were observed in patients with type 1 diabetes, implying thymic rearrangement abnormalities. HLA sub-analyses involved small numbers of individuals, so any influence of HLA type on TCRB rearrangement remained unresolved. Shorter templates might be favored by PCR, yet because patient and control samples were amplified and corrected together, any such skew would affect both groups equally.

All of the isolated RNA was reverse transcribed with the High Capacity cDNA Reverse Transcription Kit, so expressed TCRB transcripts were sequenced. Naive, central memory and regulatory T cell samples underwent deep immunoSEQ sequencing, averaging about 3.57 million total reads per sample. Sorted cells were lysed in RLT buffer and RNA was extracted with DNase-treated RNeasy Micro or Mini kits, depending on cell number. Each cell subset was processed separately to prevent cross-contamination, with patient and healthy donor samples processed together. TCRB sequences were amplified from cDNA with the immunoSEQ multiplex PCR, producing 87-bp fragments spanning the CDR3 region. Sequencing of the amplicons was performed on the Illumina HiSeq platform. For the original study's pipeline: Synthetic template baselines were used to correct PCR bias computationally, reads within Hamming distance 2 were collapsed together, and singletons that could not be merged were discarded. Reads were aligned against IMGT so that V, D and J genes, CDR3 length and insertions or deletions at six rearrangement sites could be assigned. Within each subset, clonotype counts were normalized to sorted cell number, and only after that were true diversity and Gini coefficients computed with the tcR R package. The overlap coefficient, calculated on TCRB nucleotide sequences, was used to quantify repertoire sharing. Out-of-frame TCRB sequences from naive cells were analyzed to stand in for the pre-selection repertoire. This immuneACCESS table, as held by TCRdb, lists in-frame sequences with V and J called but not all clones. Of the missing ones, under half trace to an unresolved V gene in checked studies; the others have no known cause. V, J and clone size were drawn from that table, and D and trimming were deduced from the DNA. This sample is represented by hundreds of thousands of clones; 30% of them were singletons. Roughly 0.06% of the sample belongs to the ten largest clones.

Each donor gave one peripheral blood draw, averaging about 120 mL, which was collected into heparinised tubes. A BD FACSAria II was used to sort naive, central memory, regulatory and stem cell-like memory CD4+ T cells with a panel that included CD45RO, CCR7, CD25, CD127, CD95 and CD27. All sorted populations exceeded 95% purity. PBMCs were separated immediately by Lymphoprep density gradient centrifugation and were stained directly, without being cultured. To minimize batch effects, samples were stained and sorted in pairs, one healthy donor with one patient per experiment. As for this clone: Its target antigen remains unknown. One base away there is no much larger clone; base qualities are not given.

Sequenced input: naive CD4+ T cells from blood. Read against the paper, the sample's cell subset or site label means: true naive CD4+ T cells. This TCR was sampled from a man younger than 35 in good health.

The sequence in DNA is TGTGCCATCAGTGAGTCGTCAGCAGGGGCCTACAATGAGCAGTTCTTC. This codes for CAISESSAGAYNEQFF. The chain is encoded by TRBV10-3 joined to TRBJ2-1; D gene: possibly TRBD1, on 6 matching bases. Trimming at the junction amounts to 0 bases on V and 2 bases on J, and the germline ends lie 11 bases apart. The germline V gene provides CDR1 ENHRY and CDR2 SYGVKD. Reading from cysteine to phenylalanine, the CDR3 counts 16 amino acids. The only DNA kept is the CDR3, 48 bases in frame from the first base.